Listed below are T cell receptor beta chains from one sample, sequenced in a study of CDR3 diversity in severe acne. TCRdb fed the PCR reads into MiXCR, producing one record per CDR3 protein. The sample has 79,000 or so distinct CDR3 sequences; 45% to 55% are singletons. The source material was blood. The receptors here all came from a male donor with severe acne vulgaris. CDR3s include the opening cysteine and the closing phenylalanine or tryptophan. Each record gives: J gene, D gene, V gene, clone size, CDR3 protein, CDR3 DNA. A D gene is named only where the DNA matches it firmly. Rows may omit the clone size; those that give it use once, few, many or a size class.

J: TRBJ1-5
D: TRBD1
V: TRBV28
size: -
CDR3: CASSRQGPRHF
DNA: TGTGCCAGCAGTAGACAGGGGCCCCGGCATTTT

J: TRBJ1-1
D: -
V: TRBV29-1
size: -
CDR3: CSVPGLSAFF
DNA: TGCAGCGTACCGGGGCTTAGCGCTTTCTTT

J: TRBJ2-5
D: -
V: TRBV7-8
size: many
CDR3: CASSQGTQETQYF
DNA: TGTGCCAGCAGCCAGGGGACACAAGAGACCCAGTACTTC

J: TRBJ2-5
D: -
V: TRBV15
size: -
CDR3: CATSKGADRQETQYF
DNA: TGTGCCACCAGCAAAGGGGCGGACAGACAAGAGACCCAGTACTTC

J: TRBJ1-6
D: -
V: TRBV27
size: once
CDR3: CASRPGTGDNSPLHF
DNA: TGTGCCAGCAGGCCTGGGACGGGGGATAATTCACCCCTCCACTTT

J: TRBJ2-7
D: TRBD2
V: TRBV28
size: -
CDR3: CASTEQREGHRYEQYF
DNA: TGTGCCAGCACCGAGCAGCGGGAGGGCCATCGATACGAGCAGTACTTC

J: TRBJ1-5
D: -
V: TRBV12-5
size: once
CDR3: CASSVLGGAQPQHF
DNA: TGTGCCAGCAGTGTATTAGGGGGGGCTCAGCCCCAGCATTTT

J: TRBJ2-3
D: -
V: TRBV6-5
size: few
CDR3: CASSEVAVRTDTQYF
DNA: TGTGCCAGCAGTGAAGTTGCGGTACGCACAGATACGCAGTATTTT

J: TRBJ2-7
D: TRBD2
V: TRBV11-3
size: -
CDR3: CASSPVSGSYEQYF
DNA: TGTGCCAGCAGCCCGGTCAGCGGGAGTTACGAGCAGTACTTC

J: TRBJ1-5
D: -
V: TRBV12-3/TRBV12-4
size: -
CDR3: CASTWGGRLGLWGNQPQHF
DNA: TGTGCCAGCACCTGGGGGGGCCGATTGGGACTTTGGGGCAATCAGCCCCAGCATTTT

J: TRBJ2-7
D: -
V: TRBV7-2
size: -
CDR3: CASSLFGGLGEQYF
DNA: TGTGCCAGCAGCTTGTTCGGGGGTCTGGGAGAGCAGTACTTC

J: TRBJ2-1
D: -
V: TRBV20-1
size: many
CDR3: CSARDQGKSSYNEQFF
DNA: TGCAGTGCTAGAGATCAGGGGAAAAGCTCCTACAATGAGCAGTTCTTC

J: TRBJ1-4
D: TRBD1
V: TRBV20-1
size: -
CDR3: CSAYLGTGEKLFF
DNA: TGCAGTGCTTATCTCGGGACAGGGGAAAAACTGTTTTTT

J: TRBJ2-7
D: TRBD1
V: TRBV20-1
size: -
CDR3: CSARGTGGGLSSTYEQYF
DNA: TGCAGTGCTAGAGGGACAGGGGGTGGTCTCTCATCGACCTACGAGCAGTACTTC

J: TRBJ2-7
D: -
V: TRBV25-1
size: -
CDR3: CASSEDFGEQYF
DNA: TGTGCCAGCAGTGAGGACTTCGGCGAGCAGTACTTC

J: TRBJ2-3
D: -
V: TRBV11-2
size: -
CDR3: CASSFVTPRPDTQYF
DNA: TGTGCCAGCAGTTTTGTGACACCGCGGCCGGATACGCAGTATTTT

J: TRBJ2-3
D: TRBD2
V: TRBV20-1
size: -
CDR3: CSAHPSGITDTQYF
DNA: TGCAGTGCCCATCCTAGCGGGATCACAGATACGCAGTATTTT

J: TRBJ1-2
D: -
V: TRBV25-1
size: many
CDR3: CASSVSGAQGYTF
DNA: TGTGCCAGCAGTGTTTCAGGGGCCCAAGGCTACACCTTC

J: TRBJ1-2
D: -
V: TRBV29-1
size: -
CDR3: CSVEDSGYGYTF
DNA: TGCAGCGTTGAAGATTCGGGCTATGGCTACACCTTC

J: TRBJ1-5
D: -
V: TRBV19
size: -
CDR3: CASSLTGPDQPQHF
DNA: TGTGCCAGTAGCCTAACTGGGCCCGATCAGCCCCAGCATTTT

J: TRBJ1-1
D: -
V: TRBV15
size: many
CDR3: CATSRVAGLGATEAFF
DNA: TGTGCCACCAGCAGAGTGGCGGGGTTGGGGGCGACTGAAGCTTTCTTT

J: TRBJ2-6
D: TRBD1
V: TRBV2
size: many
CDR3: CASSGTGFGANVLTF
DNA: TGTGCCAGCAGTGGGACAGGGTTCGGGGCCAACGTCCTGACTTTC

J: TRBJ1-6
D: -
V: TRBV27
size: few
CDR3: CASRLWAGNSPLHF
DNA: TGTGCCAGCAGATTGTGGGCGGGAAATTCACCCCTCCACTTT

J: TRBJ2-2
D: TRBD2
V: TRBV11-3
size: -
CDR3: CASGLGYRGELSF
DNA: TGTGCCAGCGGCTTAGGGTATCGGGGGGAGCTGTCTTTT

J: TRBJ2-3
D: TRBD2
V: TRBV2
size: many
CDR3: CASSKAVSGGTDTQYF
DNA: TGTGCCAGCAGCAAAGCGGTTAGCGGGGGCACAGATACGCAGTATTTT

J: TRBJ2-3
D: -
V: TRBV4-1
size: -
CDR3: CASSQDGPGVTDTQYF
DNA: TGCGCCAGCAGCCAAGATGGGCCGGGGGTTACAGATACGCAGTATTTT

J: TRBJ2-7
D: -
V: TRBV12-3/TRBV12-4
size: many
CDR3: CASSLSAGDFKQYF
DNA: TGTGCCAGCAGTTTATCGGCAGGTGATTTTAAGCAGTACTTC

J: TRBJ2-3
D: -
V: TRBV12-3/TRBV12-4
size: -
CDR3: CASRGGYITDTQYF
DNA: TGTGCCAGCAGAGGGGGTTACATCACAGATACGCAGTATTTT

J: TRBJ1-2
D: -
V: TRBV29-1
size: -
CDR3: CSVSEGRNGYTF
DNA: TGCAGCGTTTCGGAGGGACGGAATGGCTACACCTTC